This T cell receptor (beta chain) derives from a study of T cells in women clearing cervical HPV infection. For the study at large: Control women cleared a single incident HPV16 infection within 12 months. General observations from the study: CIN3+ cases had significantly higher TCR repertoire richness than controls, but evenness did not differ.

Sequencing was performed with immunoSEQ multiplex PCR; in TCRdb, only in-frame clones are kept and a portion is missing. The sample data list over 30,000 clones. As for this clone: Antigen unknown.

Cervical HPV DNA detected by MY09/MY11 PCR, typed by dot-blot. This sequence was found in a woman aged 18 to 75 with a cervical HPV16 infection that either progressed to CIN3+ or cleared (not recorded which). Material: blood buffy coat.

The CDR3 region is CASSEDGPSGKLFF. CDR3 DNA, as far as it was read: TGTGCCAGCAGTGAGGACGGTCCTAGCGGGAAA. J is TRBJ1-4 and V is TRBV2; D is ambiguous. The read terminates 3 residues before the CDR3 end, so the remaining end is supplied by the germline J gene. The CDR3 runs 14 residues. Germline V gene lookup returns CDR1 SNHLY and CDR2 FYNNEI.